What follows are 23 T cell receptor beta chains derived from one specimen sequenced in a study of T cell changes during pregnancy in multiple sclerosis. Clones were read by immunoSEQ multiplex PCR, and TCRdb kept only the in-frame ones, dropping some. The sample records 74,000 or so clones, approximately 90% being singletons. This material consisted of CD4+ T cells from peripheral blood mononuclear cells, taken before pregnancy. All receptors derive from a female donor with multiple sclerosis, enrolled in a pregnancy study.

The CDR3 DNA reads as TGTGCCAGCAGTGAAGGGTCCCAACTCCCACGGTTCTTC. It specifies CASSEGSQLPRFF. The chain carries TRBV6-1 and TRBJ2-1; D is unclear. Germline assignment: CDR1 MNHNS and CDR2 SASEGT. The CDR3 extends over 13 amino acids. Trimming stripped 1 base from V and 15 bases from J, with 16 bases between.

The chain recombines TRBV27 with TRBJ2-1, with D maybe TRBD2 (6 bases). The length of the CDR3 is 14 residues. Germline V gene data show CDR1 as MNHEY and CDR2 as SMNVEV (reference sequence). V dropped 6 bases and J dropped 8 bases, with 17 bases sitting between them. The CDR3 protein is CASSPIAGIDEQFF. Here the CDR3 DNA reads TGTGCCAGCAGCCCCATCGCGGGGATCGATGAGCAGTTCTTC.

The chain combines TRBV28 with TRBJ2-1; D is perhaps TRBD2 (5 bases). The ends were cut back, 1 base at V and 12 bases at J, with 10 bases in the middle. This CDR3 has 12 amino acids. CDR1 is MDHEN and CDR2 is SYDVKM in the germline V gene. CDR3 nucleotide sequence: TGTGCCAGCAGTTTATTAGGACTTTGGCAGTTCTTC. Amino acids: CASSLLGLWQFF.

J is TRBJ1-1 and V is TRBV9; D gene unclear. CDR3 length: 15 amino acids. The V end was cut by 3 bases, the J end by 7 bases, with 19 bases between. Germline V gives CDR1 SGDLS, CDR2 YYNGEE. DNA of the CDR3: TGTGCCAGCAGCGCAAGACCAGACTCAGATAATGAAGCTTTCTTT. Encoded protein: CASSARPDSDNEAFF.

The chain combines TRBV2 with TRBJ2-5; tentative D call: TRBD1 (6 bases). This CDR3 contains 14 residues. The V gene's germline CDR1 is SNHLY and CDR2 FYNNEI. Trimming shortened V by 5 bases and J by 5 bases, and 15 bases separated the two germline ends. The CDR3 region has the DNA TGTGCCAGCAGTCGGACAGATTTGGCGGAGACCCAGTACTTC. Encoded protein: CASSRTDLAETQYF.

V and J are TRBV5-1 and TRBJ1-1; D unclear. From germline, CDR1 is SGHRS and CDR2 YFSETQ. The V end lost 4 bases, the J end lost 0 bases, and 10 bases lay between the germline ends. The CDR3 extends over 14 amino acids. CDR3 coding DNA: TGCGCCAGCAGCATCGCACAGATGAACACTGAAGCTTTCTTT. This translates into CASSIAQMNTEAFF. Full variable domain (missing parts from reference TRBV5-1 and TRBJ1-1): KAGVTQTPRYLIKTRGQQVTLSCSPISGHRSVSWYQQTPGQGLQFLFEYFSETQRNKGNFPGRFSGRQFSNSRSEMNVSTLELGDSALYLCASSIAQMNTEAFFGQGTRLTVV.

The J gene is TRBJ1-3, the V gene TRBV5-1; tentative D call: TRBD1 (5 bases). V was clipped by 1 base and J by 4 bases, with 15 bases between them. Germline CDR1 and CDR2: SGHRS and YFSETQ. CDR3 length equals 16 residues. This chain's CDR3 is CASSLSGGLLGNTIYF. The CDR3 region has the DNA TGCGCCAGCAGCTTGTCTGGGGGACTCCTAGGAAACACCATATATTTT.

J is TRBJ2-5 and V is TRBV2; unclear D gene. CDR3 length: 11 residues. The V end lost 8 bases, the J end lost 4 bases, and 8 bases lay between the germline ends. Germline CDR1 and CDR2: SNHLY and FYNNEI. Written as DNA, the CDR3 is TGTGCCAGCCGTTTCAGAGAGACCCAGTACTTC. Encoded protein: CASRFRETQYF.

V gene TRBV7-8 combines with J gene TRBJ2-2, with 8 bases lining up with TRBD1. This CDR3 contains 18 residues. V lost 1 base, J lost 4 bases, and 11 bases stayed unmatched. Germline loops: CDR1 SGHVS, CDR2 FQNEAQ. The CDR3 DNA is TGTGCCAGCAGCTTAGAAATCGCACAGGGGGTTACCACCGGGGAGCTGTTTTTT. It translates to CASSLEIAQGVTTGELFF.

The chain couples TRBV28 to TRBJ1-2; 8 bases map to TRBD1. CDR3 size: 14 residues. J was trimmed by 5 bases and V by 5 bases; bases with no gene match: 7. From germline, CDR1 is MDHEN and CDR2 SYDVKM. The CDR3 is CASSPGTGRYGYTF. The CDR3 region has the DNA TGTGCCAGCAGTCCCGGGACAGGTCGATATGGCTACACCTTC.

The chain uses TRBV5-1 and TRBJ1-6; 8 positions match TRBD1. This CDR3 is 15 amino acids long. Looked up from germline, CDR1 is SGHRS and CDR2 is YFSETQ. With 4 bases clipped from V and 7 bases from J, the junction kept 7 bases outside the gene matches. The DNA of the CDR3 is TGCGCCAGCAGCGTTCGACAGGGGCGGAATTCACCCCTCCACTTT. Its protein product is CASSVRQGRNSPLHF.

The chain employs TRBV6-1 and TRBJ2-2; perhaps TRBD2 as D (5 bases). V was trimmed by 6 bases and J by 6 bases, leaving 14 bases between them. CDR1 MNHNS and CDR2 SASEGT come from the germline V gene. The CDR3 extends over 14 amino acids. The chain's CDR3 is CASSSLAPSGELFF. The CDR3 DNA reads TGTGCCAGCAGCAGCCTAGCCCCATCCGGGGAGCTGTTTTTT.

This chain uses TRBV5-1 with TRBJ2-1; 10 nucleotides align to TRBD2. The CDR3 runs to 16 residues. The V and J ends lost 4 bases and 6 bases, in that order; junction bases with no gene match: 10. Germline lookup yields CDR1 SGHRS and CDR2 YFSETQ. The CDR3 coding sequence is TGCGCCAGCAGCATGACCGGACTAGCGGAGGCCAATGAGCAGTTCTTC. Its protein product is CASSMTGLAEANEQFF.

The chain links TRBV7-3 to TRBJ2-1; 8 bases map to TRBD2. The germline gives CDR1 SGHTA, CDR2 FQGTGA. V lost 8 bases and J lost 10; bases outside the gene matches: 10. This CDR3 is built from 13 residues. The CDR3 region is CASAALGGEEQFF. DNA for the CDR3: TGTGCCAGCGCGGCCCTCGGGGGGGAAGAGCAGTTCTTC. Full variable domain (rest looked up from reference TRBV7-3 and TRBJ2-1): GAGVSQTPSNKVTEKGKYVELRCDPISGHTALYWYRQSLGQGPEFLIYFQGTGAADDSGLPNDRFFAVRPEGSVSTLKIQRTERGDSAVYLCASAALGGEEQFFGPGTRLTVL.

This chain uses TRBV19 with TRBJ1-5; 7 bases line up with TRBD1. Trimming removed 4 bases from V and 11 bases from J; junction bases left unmatched: 14. The V gene's germline CDR1 is LNHDA and CDR2 SQIVND (reference sequence). The CDR3 contains 15 residues. CDR3 sequence reads: CASSTSSLGGRTQHF. The CDR3 nucleotides read TGTGCCAGTAGTACCAGTTCTTTAGGGGGCAGGACCCAGCATTTT.

V usage is TRBV6-6 and J usage is TRBJ1-5; no firm D call. V was trimmed by 0 bases and J by 4 bases, leaving 10 bases between them. Germline values: CDR1 MNHNY, CDR2 SVGAGI (reference sequence). The CDR3 loop spans 15 amino acids. The CDR3 DNA reads TGTGCCAGCAGTTACTCGAGGGTGGAGAATCAGCCCCAGCATTTT. Its translation is CASSYSRVENQPQHF.

The chain links TRBV5-4 to TRBJ2-2; 7 nucleotides agree with TRBD1. The CDR3 runs to 16 residues. Germline CDR1 reads SGHNT; CDR2 reads YYREEE (reference sequence). With V trimmed by 4 bases and J by 6 bases, 12 bases remained unmatched. CDR3 bases: TGTGCCAGCAGCCCCGAATTACGGACAGGTTCCGGGGAGCTGTTTTTT. Translation: CASSPELRTGSGELFF.

V usage is TRBV5-8 and J usage is TRBJ2-7; 10 bases are shared with TRBD1. With 2 bases clipped from V and 6 bases from J, the junction kept 5 bases outside the gene matches. Per germline, CDR1 SGHTS and CDR2 YDEGEE. The CDR3 runs 14 residues. As DNA, the CDR3 is TGTGCCAGCAGCTTACGGACAGGGGGGTTCGAGCAGTACTTC. It codes for CASSLRTGGFEQYF.

The chain couples TRBV28 to TRBJ1-4; a possible D gene is TRBD1 (6 bases). The V gene's germline CDR1 is MDHEN and CDR2 SYDVKM. V was pared by 5 bases and J by 5 bases, with 24 bases between. The CDR3 sequence is 18 residues long. Here the CDR3 reads CASSPQSGRQGWNEKLFF. In DNA, the CDR3 is TGTGCCAGCAGTCCACAATCGGGCCGCCAGGGGTGGAATGAAAAACTGTTTTTT.

The chain couples TRBV7-2 to TRBJ2-1; 9 bases line up with TRBD2. V dropped 5 bases and J dropped 10; count of bases not matched to a gene: 12. The CDR3 extends over 15 amino acids. CDR1 SGHTA and CDR2 FQGNSA come from the germline V gene. CDR3 in amino acids: CASSLPGLANREQFF. CDR3 DNA sequence: TGTGCCAGCAGCCTCCCGGGACTAGCAAATCGGGAGCAGTTCTTC.

V gene TRBV28 combines with J gene TRBJ1-2; D not resolved. This CDR3 comprises 12 residues. The V gene's germline CDR1 is MDHEN and CDR2 SYDVKM. The V gene lost 2 bases and the J gene lost 4 bases, with 5 bases spanning the gap. Here the CDR3 reads CASSLGLYGYTF. In DNA form, the CDR3 reads TGTGCCAGCAGTTTAGGCCTCTATGGCTACACCTTC.

V gene TRBV27 combines with J gene TRBJ1-4, with D possibly matching TRBD1 (5 bases). This CDR3 has 15 residues. The germline gives CDR1 MNHEY, CDR2 SMNVEV (reference sequence). V dropped 6 bases and J dropped 3 bases, with 14 bases sitting between them. CDR3 bases: TGTGCCAGCAGAAATCCGGGGGGATCTAATGAAAAACTGTTTTTT. Protein sequence: CASRNPGGSNEKLFF.

J is TRBJ2-3 and V is TRBV5-1; 10 bases map to TRBD2. The CDR3 has 17 amino acids. The V gene end was trimmed by 4 bases and the J gene end by 1 base; junction bases not matched to a gene: 9. Germline CDR1 SGHRS, CDR2 YFSETQ. The DNA for the CDR3 is TGCGCCAGCAGCCTTTGGACTAGCGGAAGGCGCACAGATACGCAGTATTTT. Translated: CASSLWTSGRRTDTQYF.